This record covers a single T cell receptor (beta chain). Using immunoSEQ multiplex PCR, the repertoire was profiled, and TCRdb retains in-frame clones only, with some absent. Of 35,000 to 50,000 clones listed, 70% to 90% are singletons. Germline V gene lookup returns CDR1 KGHSH and CDR2 LQKENI. Trimming removed 3 bases from V and 4 bases from J, with 21 bases in between. CDR3 length: 17 residues. The sample originates from a study of blood T cell repertoires in COVID-19. The TCR sequence derives from a woman in her 70s in a cohort sampled during active COVID-19. The chain joins TRBV18 to TRBJ1-1, with D maybe TRBD1 (5 bases). The sample taken for sequencing was peripheral blood. The CDR3 here is CASSPRDSRLVRTEAFF. The CDR3 DNA reads as TGTGCCAGCTCACCCAGGGACTCCCGCTTGGTTCGCACTGAAGCTTTCTTT.